Many counts were recorded for the clone carrying this TCR beta chain. Its antigen is not known. MiXCR, run by TCRdb on the multiplex PCR reads, gives a single entry per CDR3 protein. Among some 150,000 distinct CDR3 sequences listed, around 20% were seen once. These data come from a study of breast tumors, draining lymph nodes, adjacent tissues. Notes on the study in general: Tumor TCR diversity was below lymph nodes but above nontumor tissue.

V was trimmed by 1 base and J by 5 bases, leaving 12 bases between them. CDR3 size: 15 residues. Germline assignment: CDR1 SGHDT and CDR2 YYEEEE. The lymph nodes were axillary draining lymph nodes from breast cancer patients. Sequencing used axillary lymph node tissue. The gene calls are TRBV5-6 and TRBJ2-2; D remains ambiguous. The sequence was collected from a female donor with breast cancer. Some clones in this sample may be carry-over from other donors' samples. The CDR3 nucleotides read TGTGCCAGCAGCTTGCTTCTTAGGGTTACCGGGGAGCTGTTTTTT. As protein: CASSLLLRVTGELFF. Based on the CDR3 plus reference TRBV5-6 and TRBJ2-2, the full variable domain is DAGVTQSPTHLIKTRGQQVTLRCSPKSGHDTVSWYQQALGQGPQFIFQYYEEEERQRGNFPDRFSGHQFPNYSSELNVNALLLGDSALYLCASSLLLRVTGELFFGEGSRLTVL.